A selection of T cell receptor beta chains follows, all from one sample in a study of T cell repertoires and leukemia-associated antigens. These receptors lack a known antigen. Each CDR3 protein is one row after TCRdb ran MiXCR on the 5' RACE reads. The data show about 14,000 distinct CDR3 sequences, with about 39% seen just once and roughly 8.7% held by the top ten. What was sequenced was CD3+ T cells sorted from blood and cultured. Every receptor here comes from a female donor in good health. CDR3s include the opening cysteine and the closing phenylalanine or tryptophan. D genes are given only for firm matches. Clone size is not always given. Where it is, it says once, few, many or a class for expanded clones.

v_call: TRBV2; j_call: TRBJ1-5; clone_size: NA; d_call: TRBD1; cdr3_nt: TGTGCCAGCCTCCGGTTCCGCGGGACAGAGAATCAGCCCCAGCATTTT; cdr3_aa: CASLRFRGTENQPQHF
v_call: TRBV5-1; j_call: TRBJ2-5; clone_size: medium-sized; d_call: NA; cdr3_nt: TGCGCCAGCAGCTTGGGGGCAGGGGCCCAAGAGACCCAGTACTTC; cdr3_aa: CASSLGAGAQETQYF
v_call: TRBV12-3/TRBV12-4; j_call: TRBJ2-2; clone_size: medium-sized; d_call: TRBD2; cdr3_nt: TGTGCCAGCAGTTTCCTGGCTAGCGGGAGGGCCGGGGAGCTGTTTTTT; cdr3_aa: CASSFLASGRAGELFF
v_call: TRBV12-3/TRBV12-4; j_call: TRBJ2-3; clone_size: medium-sized; d_call: TRBD1; cdr3_nt: TGTGCCAGCAGCTACTCCGGGACAGGGGGCGATACGCAGTATTTT; cdr3_aa: CASSYSGTGGDTQYF
v_call: TRBV19; j_call: TRBJ2-5; clone_size: many; d_call: TRBD2; cdr3_nt: TGTGCCAGTAGTCCATCCGGGACTAGCGGGAGTGAGACCCAGTACTTC; cdr3_aa: CASSPSGTSGSETQYF
v_call: TRBV20-1; j_call: TRBJ2-5; clone_size: few; d_call: NA; cdr3_nt: TGCAGTGCTAGAGACGGGACGATTGTGGAGACCCAGTACTTC; cdr3_aa: CSARDGTIVETQYF
v_call: TRBV6-5; j_call: TRBJ2-3; clone_size: medium-sized; d_call: TRBD1; cdr3_nt: TGTGCCAGCAGTCCTCCACCGGGACAGGGCGAAGATACGCAGTATTTT; cdr3_aa: CASSPPPGQGEDTQYF
v_call: TRBV5-1; j_call: TRBJ2-3; clone_size: NA; d_call: NA; cdr3_nt: TGCGCCAGCAGCGGGGAAAGGGCAGATACGCAGTATTTT; cdr3_aa: CASSGERADTQYF
v_call: TRBV29-1; j_call: TRBJ1-1; clone_size: medium-sized; d_call: NA; cdr3_nt: TGCAGCGTAACGAAGGTTGTGGACACTGAAGCTTTCTTT; cdr3_aa: CSVTKVVDTEAFF
v_call: TRBV29-1; j_call: TRBJ2-5; clone_size: few; d_call: NA; cdr3_nt: TGCAGCGTTGACGGGAACTCAGGGGAGACCCAGTACTTC; cdr3_aa: CSVDGNSGETQYF
v_call: TRBV7-9; j_call: TRBJ2-7; clone_size: NA; d_call: TRBD2; cdr3_nt: TGTGCCAGCAGCTCTAGCGGCCACACAAGGACTAGCGGGACCTACGAGCAGTACTTC; cdr3_aa: CASSSSGHTRTSGTYEQYF
v_call: TRBV18; j_call: TRBJ2-5; clone_size: once; d_call: TRBD1; cdr3_nt: TGTGCCAGCACACTTTACTCAACAGGGGTCGGAGAGACCCTGTACTTC; cdr3_aa: CASTLYSTGVGETLYF
v_call: TRBV5-1; j_call: TRBJ1-1; clone_size: NA; d_call: TRBD1; cdr3_nt: TGCGCCAGCAGCGGAGAACAGGGGGCGCGAACTGAAGCTTTCTTT; cdr3_aa: CASSGEQGARTEAFF
v_call: TRBV5-5; j_call: TRBJ2-3; clone_size: NA; d_call: TRBD2; cdr3_nt: TGTGTCAGCAGCTTCGGGGGGGCCACAGATACGCAGTGTTTT; cdr3_aa: CVSSFGGATDTQCF
v_call: TRBV12-3/TRBV12-4; j_call: TRBJ2-3; clone_size: NA; d_call: NA; cdr3_nt: TGTGCCAGCAGTGACCACACAGATACGCAGTATTTT; cdr3_aa: CASSDHTDTQYF
v_call: TRBV7-9; j_call: TRBJ2-7; clone_size: many; d_call: NA; cdr3_nt: TGTGCCAGCAGCGCATACTACGAGCAGTACTTC; cdr3_aa: CASSAYYEQYF
v_call: TRBV27; j_call: TRBJ2-1; clone_size: NA; d_call: TRBD1; cdr3_nt: TGTGCCAGCAGCCGAGGACAGGGGGGCTACAATGAGCAGTTCTTC; cdr3_aa: CASSRGQGGYNEQFF
v_call: TRBV10-3; j_call: TRBJ1-1; clone_size: NA; d_call: NA; cdr3_nt: TGTGCCATCAGTGAGGGAGAAGGGCTGGGGACGACTGAGGCTTTCTTT; cdr3_aa: CAISEGEGLGTTEAFF
v_call: TRBV5-5; j_call: TRBJ2-7; clone_size: NA; d_call: TRBD1; cdr3_nt: TGTGCCAGCAGCCATCCAGGGGGCTCAGCTGTGTACTTC; cdr3_aa: CASSHPGGSAVYF
v_call: TRBV12-3/TRBV12-4; j_call: TRBJ2-3; clone_size: medium-sized; d_call: NA; cdr3_nt: TGTGCCAGCAAGTTTACGTCGGACTTTATGGGAGATACGCAGTATTTT; cdr3_aa: CASKFTSDFMGDTQYF
v_call: TRBV6-4; j_call: TRBJ2-1; clone_size: NA; d_call: NA; cdr3_nt: TGTGCCAGCAGTGCAGGGGCTGGCTCCGGGGAGCAGTTCTTC; cdr3_aa: CASSAGAGSGEQFF
v_call: TRBV30; j_call: TRBJ1-5; clone_size: many; d_call: TRBD1; cdr3_nt: TGTGCCTGGAGTGACCCCCCCCGACAGGGTCGGCATCAGCCCCAGCATTTT; cdr3_aa: CAWSDPPRQGRHQPQHF
v_call: TRBV12-3/TRBV12-4; j_call: TRBJ2-1; clone_size: NA; d_call: NA; cdr3_nt: TGTGCCAGCAGTCGGGCTAGCGACCTAAGCACAGATACGCAGTTCTTC; cdr3_aa: CASSRASDLSTDTQFF
v_call: TRBV3-1; j_call: TRBJ2-7; clone_size: few; d_call: NA; cdr3_nt: TGTGCCAGCAGCCAAATTTCCGGGCCACCCTACGAGCAGTACTTC; cdr3_aa: CASSQISGPPYEQYF